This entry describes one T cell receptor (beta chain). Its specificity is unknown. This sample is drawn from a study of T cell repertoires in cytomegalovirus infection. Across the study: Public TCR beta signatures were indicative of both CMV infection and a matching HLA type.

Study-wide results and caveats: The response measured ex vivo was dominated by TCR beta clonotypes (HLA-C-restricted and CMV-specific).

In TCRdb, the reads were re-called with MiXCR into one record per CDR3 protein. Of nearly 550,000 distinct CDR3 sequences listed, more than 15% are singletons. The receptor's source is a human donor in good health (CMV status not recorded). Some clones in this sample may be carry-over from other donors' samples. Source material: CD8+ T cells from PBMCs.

The CDR3 coding sequence is TGCAGTGCTAGGCCTGATCGACTAGCGGGGTACAATGAGCAGTTCTTC. This gives the protein CSARPDRLAGYNEQFF. This chain joins TRBV20-1 and TRBJ2-1; TRBD2 matches at 11 bases. This CDR3 is built from 16 residues. J was trimmed by 4 bases and V by 3 bases; bases with no gene match: 8. Germline V gives CDR1 DFQATT, CDR2 SNEGSKA (reference sequence).